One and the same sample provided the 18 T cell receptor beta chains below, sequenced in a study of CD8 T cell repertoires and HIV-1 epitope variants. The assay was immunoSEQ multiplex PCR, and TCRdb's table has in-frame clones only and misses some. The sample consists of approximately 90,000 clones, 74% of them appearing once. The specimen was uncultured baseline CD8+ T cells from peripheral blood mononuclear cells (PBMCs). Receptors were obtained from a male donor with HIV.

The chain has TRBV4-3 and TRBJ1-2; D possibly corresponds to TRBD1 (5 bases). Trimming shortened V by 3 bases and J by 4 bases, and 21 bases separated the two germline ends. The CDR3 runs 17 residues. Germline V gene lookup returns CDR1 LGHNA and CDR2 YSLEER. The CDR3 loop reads CASSQSTGRTNFYGYTF. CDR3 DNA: TGCGCCAGCAGCCAGTCAACGGGACGAACAAACTTCTATGGCTACACCTTC.

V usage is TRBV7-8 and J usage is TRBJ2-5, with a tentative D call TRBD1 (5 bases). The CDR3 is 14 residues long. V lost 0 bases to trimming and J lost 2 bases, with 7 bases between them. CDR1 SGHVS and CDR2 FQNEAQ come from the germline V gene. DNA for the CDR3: TGTGCCAGCAGCTTAGCGACAGTGCAAGAGACCCAGTACTTC. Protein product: CASSLATVQETQYF.

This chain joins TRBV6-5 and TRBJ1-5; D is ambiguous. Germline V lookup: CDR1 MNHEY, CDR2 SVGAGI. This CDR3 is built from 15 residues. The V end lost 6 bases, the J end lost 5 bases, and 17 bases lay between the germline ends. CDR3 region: CASSVDTDNYQPQHF. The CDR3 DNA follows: TGTGCCAGCAGCGTAGACACCGACAACTATCAGCCCCAGCATTTT.

Here the CDR3 DNA reads TGTGCCAGCAGTCGGGGGTTCTATGGCTACACCTTC. Protein product: CASSRGFYGYTF. V gene TRBV25-1 combines with J gene TRBJ1-2; tentatively, D is TRBD1 (5 bases). The CDR3 extends over 12 amino acids. Germline lookup yields CDR1 MGHDK and CDR2 SYGVNS. V lost 5 bases and J 4 bases, leaving 8 bases between the germline ends.

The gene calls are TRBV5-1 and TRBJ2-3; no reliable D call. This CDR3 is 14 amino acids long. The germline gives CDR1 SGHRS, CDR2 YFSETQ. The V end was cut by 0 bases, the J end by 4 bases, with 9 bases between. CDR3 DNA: TGCGCCAGCAGCTTGGCCGTGGGTCCAGATACGCAGTATTTT. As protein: CASSLAVGPDTQYF.

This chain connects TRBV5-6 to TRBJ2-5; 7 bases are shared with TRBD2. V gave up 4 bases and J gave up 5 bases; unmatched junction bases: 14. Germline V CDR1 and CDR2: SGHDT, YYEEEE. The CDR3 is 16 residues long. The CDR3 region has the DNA TGTGCCAGCAGCCAAGTTCGGGAGTGGGAGGGGGAGACCCAGTACTTC. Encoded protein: CASSQVREWEGETQYF.

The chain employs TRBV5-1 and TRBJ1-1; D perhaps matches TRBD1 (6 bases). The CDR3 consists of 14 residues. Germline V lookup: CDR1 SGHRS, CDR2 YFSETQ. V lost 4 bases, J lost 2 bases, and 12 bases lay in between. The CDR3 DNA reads TGCGCCAGCAGCCCAGGCGGGGGCAACACTGAAGCTTTCTTT. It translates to CASSPGGGNTEAFF.

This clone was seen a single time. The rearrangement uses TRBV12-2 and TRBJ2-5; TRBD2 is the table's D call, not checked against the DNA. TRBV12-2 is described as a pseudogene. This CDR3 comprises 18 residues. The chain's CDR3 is CASLLVYLGSYPQETQYF. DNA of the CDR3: TGTGCAAGTCTCTTGGTGTACTTGGGGAGCTACCCGCAAGAGACCCAGTACTTC.

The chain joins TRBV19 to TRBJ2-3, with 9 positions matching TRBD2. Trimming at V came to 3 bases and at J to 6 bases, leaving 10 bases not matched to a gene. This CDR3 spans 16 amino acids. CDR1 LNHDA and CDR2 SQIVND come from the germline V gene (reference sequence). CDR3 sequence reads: CASSILAGAGEDTQYF. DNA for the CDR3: TGTGCCAGTAGTATCTTAGCGGGGGCCGGCGAGGATACGCAGTATTTT.

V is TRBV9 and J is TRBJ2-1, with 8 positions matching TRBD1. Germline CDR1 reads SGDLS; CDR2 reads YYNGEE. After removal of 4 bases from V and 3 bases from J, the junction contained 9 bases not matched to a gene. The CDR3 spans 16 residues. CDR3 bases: TGTGCCAGCAGCCCACAGACAGGGGCCCTCTACAATGAGCAGTTCTTC. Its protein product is CASSPQTGALYNEQFF.

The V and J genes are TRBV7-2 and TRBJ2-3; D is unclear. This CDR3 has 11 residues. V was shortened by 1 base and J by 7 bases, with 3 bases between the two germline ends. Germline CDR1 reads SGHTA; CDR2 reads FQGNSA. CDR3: CASSLDNTQYF. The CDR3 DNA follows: TGTGCCAGCAGCTTAGATAATACGCAGTATTTT.

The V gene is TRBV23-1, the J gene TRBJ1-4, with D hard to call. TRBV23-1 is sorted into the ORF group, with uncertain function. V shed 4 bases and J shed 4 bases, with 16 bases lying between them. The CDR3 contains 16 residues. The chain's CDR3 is CASSPMALRVNEKLFF. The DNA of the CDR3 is TGCGCCAGCAGTCCTATGGCCCTCCGGGTTAATGAAAAACTGTTTTTT.

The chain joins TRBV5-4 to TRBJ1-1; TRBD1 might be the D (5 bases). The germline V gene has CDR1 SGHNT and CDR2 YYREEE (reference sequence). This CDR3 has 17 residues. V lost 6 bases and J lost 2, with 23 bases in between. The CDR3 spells CASKLDQAWGRNTEAFF. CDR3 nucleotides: TGTGCCAGCAAGTTGGATCAAGCTTGGGGACGAAACACTGAAGCTTTCTTT.

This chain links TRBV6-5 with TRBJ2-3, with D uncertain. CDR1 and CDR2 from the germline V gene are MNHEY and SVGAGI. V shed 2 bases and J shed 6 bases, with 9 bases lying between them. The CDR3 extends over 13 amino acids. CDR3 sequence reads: CASSYKGSDTQYF. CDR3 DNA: TGTGCCAGCAGTTACAAAGGGTCGGATACGCAGTATTTT.

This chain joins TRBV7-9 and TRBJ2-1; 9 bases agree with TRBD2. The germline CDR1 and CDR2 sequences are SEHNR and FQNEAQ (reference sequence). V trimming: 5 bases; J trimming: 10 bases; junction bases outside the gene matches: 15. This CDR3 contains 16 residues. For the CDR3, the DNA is TGTGCCAGCAGCCCCGACGGCGGGGGGGCGGGTCGGGAGCAGTTCTTC. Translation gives CASSPDGGGAGREQFF. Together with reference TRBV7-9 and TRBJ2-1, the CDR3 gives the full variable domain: DTGVSQNPRHKITKRGQNVTFRCDPISEHNRLYWYRQTLGQGPEFLTYFQNEAQLEKSRLLSDRFSAERPKGSFSTLEIQRTEQGDSAMYLCASSPDGGGAGREQFFGPGTRLTVL.

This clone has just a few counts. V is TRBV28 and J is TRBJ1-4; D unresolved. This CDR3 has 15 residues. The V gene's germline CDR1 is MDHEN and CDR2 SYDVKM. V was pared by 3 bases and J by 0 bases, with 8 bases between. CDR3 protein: CASSFDRTTNEKLFF. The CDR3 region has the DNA TGTGCCAGCAGTTTCGACCGTACAACTAATGAAAAACTGTTTTTT. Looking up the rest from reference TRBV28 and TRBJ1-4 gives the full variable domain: DVKVTQSSRYLVKRTGEKVFLECVQDMDHENMFWYRQDPGLGLRLIYFSYDVKMKEKGDIPEGYSVSREKKERFSLILESASTNQTSMYLCASSFDRTTNEKLFFGSGTQLSVL.

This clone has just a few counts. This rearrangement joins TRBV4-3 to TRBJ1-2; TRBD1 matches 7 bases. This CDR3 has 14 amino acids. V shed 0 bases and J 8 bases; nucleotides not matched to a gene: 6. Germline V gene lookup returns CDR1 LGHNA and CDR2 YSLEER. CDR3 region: CASSQDLQGGGYTF. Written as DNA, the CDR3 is TGCGCCAGCAGCCAAGATCTCCAGGGGGGAGGCTACACCTTC.

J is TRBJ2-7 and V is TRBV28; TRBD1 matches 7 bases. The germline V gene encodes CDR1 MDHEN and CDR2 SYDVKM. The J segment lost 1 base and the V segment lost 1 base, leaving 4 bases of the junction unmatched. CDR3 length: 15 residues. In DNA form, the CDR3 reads TGTGCCAGCAGTTTATACGGGACAGCTTCCTACGAGCAGTACTTC. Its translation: CASSLYGTASYEQYF.